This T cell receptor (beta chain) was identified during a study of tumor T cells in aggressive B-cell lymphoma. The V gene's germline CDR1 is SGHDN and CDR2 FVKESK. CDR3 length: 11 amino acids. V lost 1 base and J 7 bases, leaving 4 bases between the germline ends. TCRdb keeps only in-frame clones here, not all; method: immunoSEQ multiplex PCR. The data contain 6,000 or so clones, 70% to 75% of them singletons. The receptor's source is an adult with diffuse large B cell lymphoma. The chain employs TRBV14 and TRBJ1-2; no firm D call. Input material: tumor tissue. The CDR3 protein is CASSQAGGYTF. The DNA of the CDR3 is TGTGCCAGCAGCCAAGCGGGTGGCTACACCTTC.